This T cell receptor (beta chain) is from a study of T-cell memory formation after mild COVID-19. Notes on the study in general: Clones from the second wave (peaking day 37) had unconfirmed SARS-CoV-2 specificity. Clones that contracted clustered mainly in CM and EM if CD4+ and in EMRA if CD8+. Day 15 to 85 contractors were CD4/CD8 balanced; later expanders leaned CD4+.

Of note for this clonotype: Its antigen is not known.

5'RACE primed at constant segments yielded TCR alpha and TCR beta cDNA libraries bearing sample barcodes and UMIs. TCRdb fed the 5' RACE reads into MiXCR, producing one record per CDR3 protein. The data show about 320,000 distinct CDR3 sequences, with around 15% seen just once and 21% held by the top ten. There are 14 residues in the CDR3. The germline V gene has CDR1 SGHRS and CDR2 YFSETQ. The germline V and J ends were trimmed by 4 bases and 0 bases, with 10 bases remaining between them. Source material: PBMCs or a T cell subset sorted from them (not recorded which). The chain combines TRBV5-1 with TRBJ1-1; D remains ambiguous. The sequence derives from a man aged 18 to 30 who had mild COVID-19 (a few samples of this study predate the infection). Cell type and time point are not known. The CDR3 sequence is CASSPGEVNTEAFF. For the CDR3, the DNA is TGCGCCAGCAGCCCTGGGGAGGTGAACACTGAAGCTTTCTTT.